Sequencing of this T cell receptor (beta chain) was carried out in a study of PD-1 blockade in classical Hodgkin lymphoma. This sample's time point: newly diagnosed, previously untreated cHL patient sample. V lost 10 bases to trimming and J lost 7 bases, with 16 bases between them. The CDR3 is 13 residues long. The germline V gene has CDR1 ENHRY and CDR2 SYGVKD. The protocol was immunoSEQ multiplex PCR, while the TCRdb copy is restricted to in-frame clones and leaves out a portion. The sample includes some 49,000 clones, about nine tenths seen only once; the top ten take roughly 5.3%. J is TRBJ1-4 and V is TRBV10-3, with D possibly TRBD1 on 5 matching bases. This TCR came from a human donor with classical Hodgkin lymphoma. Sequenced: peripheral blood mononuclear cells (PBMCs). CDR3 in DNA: TGTGCCACCTCGGGACTGAATTTTGAAAAACTGTTTTTT. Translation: CATSGLNFEKLFF.